This TCR beta chain was sequenced during a study of molecular identifiers for immune sequencing clone quantification. Notes on the study in general: Reportedly, one cell's Jurkat TCR RNA was detected within one million naive CD8 cells. Highly expanded clone sizes could end up underestimated if a barcode were shared by identical TCR molecules. Among effectors, clones above 20 RNA copies held over 99% of molecules; among naive cells, under 1%.

CDR3 size: 15 residues. The V gene's germline CDR1 is SEHNR and CDR2 FQNEAQ (reference sequence). V was pared by 1 base and J by 7 bases, with 6 bases of the junction left unmatched. Previously described methods and listed TCR primers were used for bulk TCR libraries. In TCRdb, the PCR reads were re-called with MiXCR into one record per CDR3 protein. The sample yields hundreds of thousands of distinct CDR3 sequences, 15% to 20% seen once. This clonotype has at least ten counts. Its target is not known. Specimen: naive CD8+ T cells from blood, with Jurkat cell RNA spiked in. Documented subset: FACS-sorted CD8+CD4-CCR7+CD45RA+ naive T cells. The sequence came from a human donor in good health. Some libraries in this study had Jurkat cell RNA spiked in. The rearrangement links TRBV7-9 to TRBJ2-1; 8 bases are a match to TRBD1. CDR3 sequence (DNA): TGTGCCAGCAGCTTAGTTACAGGGGGTTGGAATGAGCAGTTCTTC. The encoded protein is CASSLVTGGWNEQFF.